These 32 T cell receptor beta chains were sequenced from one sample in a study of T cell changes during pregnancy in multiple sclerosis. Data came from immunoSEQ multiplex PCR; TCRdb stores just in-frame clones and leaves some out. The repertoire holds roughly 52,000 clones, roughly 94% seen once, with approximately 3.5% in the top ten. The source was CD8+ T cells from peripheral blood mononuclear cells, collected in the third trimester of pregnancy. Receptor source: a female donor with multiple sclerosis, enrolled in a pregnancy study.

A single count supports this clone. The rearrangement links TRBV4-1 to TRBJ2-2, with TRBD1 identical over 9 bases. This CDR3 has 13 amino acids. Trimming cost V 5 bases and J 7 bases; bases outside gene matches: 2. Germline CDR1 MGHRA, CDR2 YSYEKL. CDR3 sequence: CASSYRGHGELFF. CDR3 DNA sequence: TGCGCCAGCAGCTACAGGGGGCACGGGGAGCTGTTTTTT.

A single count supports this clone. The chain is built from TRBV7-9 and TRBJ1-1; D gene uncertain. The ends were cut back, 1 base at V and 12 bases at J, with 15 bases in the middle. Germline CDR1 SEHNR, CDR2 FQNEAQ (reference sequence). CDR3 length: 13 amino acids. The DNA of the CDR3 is TGTGCCAGCAGCTTAGGTTCTAGCCAAACGCCTTTCTTT. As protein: CASSLGSSQTPFF.

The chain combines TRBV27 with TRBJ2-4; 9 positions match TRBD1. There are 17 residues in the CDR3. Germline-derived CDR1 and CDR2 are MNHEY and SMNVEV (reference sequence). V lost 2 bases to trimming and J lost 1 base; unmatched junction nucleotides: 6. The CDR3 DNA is TGTGCCAGCAGTTTAGAGGGGACAGGGTGGGCCAAAAACATTCAGTACTTC. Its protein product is CASSLEGTGWAKNIQYF.

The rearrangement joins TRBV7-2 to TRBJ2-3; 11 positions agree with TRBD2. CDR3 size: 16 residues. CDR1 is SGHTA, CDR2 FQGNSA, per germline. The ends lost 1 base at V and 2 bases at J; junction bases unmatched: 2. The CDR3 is CASSLEGLAVTDTQYF. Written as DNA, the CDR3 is TGTGCCAGCAGCTTAGAGGGACTAGCGGTCACAGATACGCAGTATTTT.

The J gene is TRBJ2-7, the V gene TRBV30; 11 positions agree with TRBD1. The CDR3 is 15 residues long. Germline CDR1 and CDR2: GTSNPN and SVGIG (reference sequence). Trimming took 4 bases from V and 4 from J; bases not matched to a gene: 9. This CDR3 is CAWIGVRDRGYEQYF. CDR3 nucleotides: TGTGCCTGGATCGGTGTCCGGGACAGGGGGTACGAGCAGTACTTC.

The CDR3 region is CASSFPPGQPAPGYEQYF. CDR3 sequence (DNA): TGTGCCAGCAGCTTTCCACCGGGACAGCCTGCGCCCGGCTACGAGCAGTACTTC. The gene calls are TRBV5-4 and TRBJ2-7, with 7 bases matching TRBD1. This CDR3 region has 18 residues. Germline V lookup: CDR1 SGHNT, CDR2 YYREEE (reference sequence). V was clipped by 2 bases and J by 3 bases; unmatched bases: 17.

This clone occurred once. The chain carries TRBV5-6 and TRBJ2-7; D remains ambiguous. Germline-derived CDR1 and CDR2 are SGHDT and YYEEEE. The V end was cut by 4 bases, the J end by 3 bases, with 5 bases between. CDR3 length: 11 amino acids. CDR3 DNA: TGTGCCAGCAGCCCCGGCTACGAGCAGTACTTC. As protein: CASSPGYEQYF.

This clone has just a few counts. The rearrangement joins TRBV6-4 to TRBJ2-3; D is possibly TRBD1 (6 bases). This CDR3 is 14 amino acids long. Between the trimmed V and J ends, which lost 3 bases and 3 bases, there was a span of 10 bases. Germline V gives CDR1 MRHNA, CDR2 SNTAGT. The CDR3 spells CASSEGGETDTQYF. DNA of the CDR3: TGTGCCAGCAGTGAAGGGGGAGAAACAGATACGCAGTATTTT.

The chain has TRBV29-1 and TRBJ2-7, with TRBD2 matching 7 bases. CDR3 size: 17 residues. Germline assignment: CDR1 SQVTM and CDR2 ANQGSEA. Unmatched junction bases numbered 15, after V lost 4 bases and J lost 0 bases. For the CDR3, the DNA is TGCAGCGTTGGACTCCCGCCCACTAGCGCTTTCTCCTACGAGCAGTACTTC. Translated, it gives CSVGLPPTSAFSYEQYF.

As DNA, the CDR3 is TGTGCTAGTGGTCGGACAGGGGTTGGCAATCAGCCCCAGCATTTT. Translation: CASGRTGVGNQPQHF. V gene TRBV12-5 combines with J gene TRBJ1-5; 9 positions match TRBD1. This CDR3 comprises 15 residues. Germline V gene data show CDR1 as LGHNT and CDR2 as FRNRAP. Unmatched junction bases numbered 4, after V lost 5 bases and J lost 2 bases.

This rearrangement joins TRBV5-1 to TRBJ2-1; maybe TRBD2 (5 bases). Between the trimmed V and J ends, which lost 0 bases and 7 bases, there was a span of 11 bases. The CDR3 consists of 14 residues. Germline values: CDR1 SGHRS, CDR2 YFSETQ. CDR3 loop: CASSLDASWNEQFF. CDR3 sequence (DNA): TGCGCCAGCAGCTTGGATGCTAGCTGGAATGAGCAGTTCTTC.

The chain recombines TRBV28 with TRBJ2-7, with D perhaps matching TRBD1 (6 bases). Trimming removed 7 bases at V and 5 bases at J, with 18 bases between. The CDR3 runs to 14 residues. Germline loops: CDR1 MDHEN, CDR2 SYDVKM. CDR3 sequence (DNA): TGTGCCAGCACTCTAGGGGCCAGGGGCGACGAGCAGTACTTC. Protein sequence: CASTLGARGDEQYF.

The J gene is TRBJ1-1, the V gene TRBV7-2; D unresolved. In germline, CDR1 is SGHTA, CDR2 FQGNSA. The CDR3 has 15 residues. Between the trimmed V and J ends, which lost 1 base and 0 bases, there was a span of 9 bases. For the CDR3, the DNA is TGTGCCAGCAGCTTAGGTGTAATATTGAACACTGAAGCTTTCTTT. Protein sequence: CASSLGVILNTEAFF. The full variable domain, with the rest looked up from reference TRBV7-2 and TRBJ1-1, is GAGVSQSPSNKVTEKGKDVELRCDPISGHTALYWYRQSLGQGLEFLIYFQGNSAPDKSGLPSDRFSAERTGGSVSTLTIQRTQQEDSAVYLCASSLGVILNTEAFFGQGTRLTVV.

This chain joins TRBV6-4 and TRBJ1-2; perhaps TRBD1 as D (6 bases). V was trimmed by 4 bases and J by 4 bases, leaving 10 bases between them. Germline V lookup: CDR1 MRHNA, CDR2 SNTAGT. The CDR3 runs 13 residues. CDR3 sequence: CASSVGQFYGYTF. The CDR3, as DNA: TGTGCCAGCAGTGTAGGACAGTTCTATGGCTACACCTTC.

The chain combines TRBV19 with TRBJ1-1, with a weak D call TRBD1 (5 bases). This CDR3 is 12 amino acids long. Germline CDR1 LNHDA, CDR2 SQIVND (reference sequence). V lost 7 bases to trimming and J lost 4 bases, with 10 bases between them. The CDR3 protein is CASTTGVTEAFF. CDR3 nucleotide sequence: TGTGCCAGTACAACGGGGGTCACTGAAGCTTTCTTT.

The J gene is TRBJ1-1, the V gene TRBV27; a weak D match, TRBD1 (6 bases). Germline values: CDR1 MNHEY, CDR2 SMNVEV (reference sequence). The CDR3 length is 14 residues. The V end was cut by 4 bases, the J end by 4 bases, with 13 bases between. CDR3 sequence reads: CASSWAGAGTEAFF. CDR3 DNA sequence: TGTGCCAGCAGTTGGGCAGGGGCAGGCACTGAAGCTTTCTTT.

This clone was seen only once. The CDR3 region has the DNA TGTGCCAGCAGCTTAGAGCTTGGATCTCCAGGGCTCTCGGGCACTGAAGCTTTCTTT. Translating gives CASSLELGSPGLSGTEAFF. The chain employs TRBV11-2 and TRBJ1-1, with a tentative D call TRBD1 (5 bases). The V end lost 0 bases, the J end lost 4 bases, and 24 bases lay between the germline ends. The CDR3 is 19 residues long. Per germline, CDR1 SGHAT and CDR2 FQNNGV. The full variable domain, with the rest looked up from reference TRBV11-2 and TRBJ1-1, is EAGVAQSPRYKIIEKRQSVAFWCNPISGHATLYWYQQILGQGPKLLIQFQNNGVVDDSQLPKDRFSAERLKGVDSTLKIQPAKLEDSAVYLCASSLELGSPGLSGTEAFFGQGTRLTVV.

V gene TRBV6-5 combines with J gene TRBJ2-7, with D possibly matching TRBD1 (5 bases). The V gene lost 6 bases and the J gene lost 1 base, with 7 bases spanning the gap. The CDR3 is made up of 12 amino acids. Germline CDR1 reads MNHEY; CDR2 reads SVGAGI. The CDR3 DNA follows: TGTGCCAGCAGGACAGCGTCCTACGAGCAGTACTTC. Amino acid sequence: CASRTASYEQYF.

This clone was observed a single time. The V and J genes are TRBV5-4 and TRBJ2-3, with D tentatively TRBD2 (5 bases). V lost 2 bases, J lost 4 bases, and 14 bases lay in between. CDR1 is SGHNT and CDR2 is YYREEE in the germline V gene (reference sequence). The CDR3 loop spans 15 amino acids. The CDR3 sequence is CASSFFAGAADTQYF. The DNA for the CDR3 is TGTGCCAGCAGCTTTTTCGCGGGTGCGGCAGATACGCAGTATTTT. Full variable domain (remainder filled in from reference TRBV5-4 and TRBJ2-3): ETGVTQSPTHLIKTRGQQVTLRCSSQSGHNTVSWYQQALGQGPQFIFQYYREEENGRGNFPPRFSGLQFPNYSSELNVNALELDDSALYLCASSFFAGAADTQYFGPGTRLTVL.

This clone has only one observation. CDR3 sequence reads: CAWTETSGSYEQYF. The CDR3, as DNA: TGTGCCTGGACTGAAACTAGCGGTTCCTACGAGCAGTACTTC. V is TRBV30 and J is TRBJ2-7; TRBD2 matches 8 bases. After removal of 4 bases from V and 1 base from J, the junction contained 6 bases not matched to a gene. The length of the CDR3 is 14 residues. CDR1 GTSNPN and CDR2 SVGIG come from the germline V gene (reference sequence).

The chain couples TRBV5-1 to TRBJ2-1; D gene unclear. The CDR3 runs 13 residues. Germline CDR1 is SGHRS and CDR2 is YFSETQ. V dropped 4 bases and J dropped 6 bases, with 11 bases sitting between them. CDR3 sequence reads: CASSRDSFNEQFF. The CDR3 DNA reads TGCGCCAGCAGCCGAGACTCGTTCAATGAGCAGTTCTTC. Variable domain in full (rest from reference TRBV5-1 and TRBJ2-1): KAGVTQTPRYLIKTRGQQVTLSCSPISGHRSVSWYQQTPGQGLQFLFEYFSETQRNKGNFPGRFSGRQFSNSRSEMNVSTLELGDSALYLCASSRDSFNEQFFGPGTRLTVL.

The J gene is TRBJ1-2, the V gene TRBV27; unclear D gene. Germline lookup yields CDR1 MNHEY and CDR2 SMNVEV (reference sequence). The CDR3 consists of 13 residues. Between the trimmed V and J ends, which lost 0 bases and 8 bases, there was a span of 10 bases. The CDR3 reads CASSLSRYVGYTF. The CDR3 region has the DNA TGTGCCAGCAGTTTATCACGGTACGTCGGCTACACCTTC.

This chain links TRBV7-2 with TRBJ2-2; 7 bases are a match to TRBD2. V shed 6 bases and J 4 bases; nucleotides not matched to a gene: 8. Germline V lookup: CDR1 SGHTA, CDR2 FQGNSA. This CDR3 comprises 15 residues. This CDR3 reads CASSRSGTITGELFF. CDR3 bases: TGTGCCAGCAGTCGATCCGGGACTATCACCGGGGAGCTGTTTTTT.

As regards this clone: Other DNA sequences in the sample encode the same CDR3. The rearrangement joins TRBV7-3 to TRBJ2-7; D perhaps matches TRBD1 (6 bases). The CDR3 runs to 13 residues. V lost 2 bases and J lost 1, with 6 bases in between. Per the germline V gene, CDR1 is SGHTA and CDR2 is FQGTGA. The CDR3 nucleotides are TGTGCCAGCAGCTTAGACAGGTCCTACGAGCAGTACTTC. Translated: CASSLDRSYEQYF. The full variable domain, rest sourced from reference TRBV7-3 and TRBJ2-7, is GAGVSQTPSNKVTEKGKYVELRCDPISGHTALYWYRQSLGQGPEFLIYFQGTGAADDSGLPNDRFFAVRPEGSVSTLKIQRTERGDSAVYLCASSLDRSYEQYFGPGTRLTVT.

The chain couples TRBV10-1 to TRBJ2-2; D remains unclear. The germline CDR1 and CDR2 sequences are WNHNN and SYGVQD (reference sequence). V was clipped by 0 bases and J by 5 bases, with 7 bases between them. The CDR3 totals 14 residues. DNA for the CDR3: TGCGCCAGCAGTGAGTCGGCGGATACCGGGGAGCTGTTTTTT. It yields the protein CASSESADTGELFF.

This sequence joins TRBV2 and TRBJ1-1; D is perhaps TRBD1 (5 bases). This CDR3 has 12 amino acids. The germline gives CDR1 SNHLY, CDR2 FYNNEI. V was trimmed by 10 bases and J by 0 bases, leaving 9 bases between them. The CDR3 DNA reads TGTGCCACCCAGGGTGTGAACACTGAAGCTTTCTTT. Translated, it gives CATQGVNTEAFF.

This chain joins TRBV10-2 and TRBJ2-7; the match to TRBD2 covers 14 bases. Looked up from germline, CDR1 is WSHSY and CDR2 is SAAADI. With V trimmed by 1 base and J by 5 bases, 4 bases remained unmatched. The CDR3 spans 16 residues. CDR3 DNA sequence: TGCGCCAGCAGTGAGTTTAGGACTAGCGGGAGGCACGAGCAGTACTTC. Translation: CASSEFRTSGRHEQYF.

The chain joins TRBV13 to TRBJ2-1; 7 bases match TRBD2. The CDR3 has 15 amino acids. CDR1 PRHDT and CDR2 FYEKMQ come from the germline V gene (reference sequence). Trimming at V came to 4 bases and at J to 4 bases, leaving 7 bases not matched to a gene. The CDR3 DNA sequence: TGTGCCAGCAGCTGGGACTATGAGAATTACAATGAGCAGTTCTTC. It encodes CASSWDYENYNEQFF.

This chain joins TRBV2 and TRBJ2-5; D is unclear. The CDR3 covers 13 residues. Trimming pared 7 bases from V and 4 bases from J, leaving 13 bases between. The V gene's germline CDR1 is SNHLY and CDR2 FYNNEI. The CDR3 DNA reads TGTGCCAGCACCACTATGTTGGGAGAGACCCAGTACTTC. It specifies CASTTMLGETQYF.

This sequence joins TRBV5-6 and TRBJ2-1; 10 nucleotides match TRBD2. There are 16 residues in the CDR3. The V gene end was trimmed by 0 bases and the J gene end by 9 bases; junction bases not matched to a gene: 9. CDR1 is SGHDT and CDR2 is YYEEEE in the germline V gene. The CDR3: CASSLGEAGGGGEQFF. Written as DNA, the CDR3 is TGTGCCAGCAGCTTGGGTGAAGCGGGAGGGGGGGGTGAGCAGTTCTTC.

CDR3 sequence reads: CASSTYGGSPYEQYF. The CDR3 region has the DNA TGTGCCAGTAGTACGTATGGCGGGAGTCCCTACGAGCAGTACTTC. The chain uses TRBV19 and TRBJ2-7; 7 bases line up with TRBD2. CDR1 is LNHDA, CDR2 SQIVND, per germline (reference sequence). The V segment lost 4 bases and the J segment 2 bases; nucleotides outside the gene matches: 8. The CDR3 has 15 amino acids.

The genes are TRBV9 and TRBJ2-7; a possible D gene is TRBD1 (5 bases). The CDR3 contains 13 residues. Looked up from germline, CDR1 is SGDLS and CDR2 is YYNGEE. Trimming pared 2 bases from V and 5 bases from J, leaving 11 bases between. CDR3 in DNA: TGTGCCAGCAGCGTCTCAGGGTCGCACGAGCAGTACTTC. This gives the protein CASSVSGSHEQYF.